A single sample gave rise to the 3 T cell receptor beta chains below, sequenced in a study of CD8+ T cells in alopecia areata. The authors extracted RNA and reverse transcribed it into cDNA as the sequencing template. Data came from immunoSEQ multiplex PCR; TCRdb stores just in-frame clones and leaves some out. The sample shows about 180,000 clones, approximately 50% of them seen only once. Stated treatment: oral pan-JAK inhibitor, 5-10 mg twice daily. The input for sequencing was CD8+ T cells sorted from blood, taken at approximately week 51, from a patient treated with tofacitinib. These TCRs come from a human donor with alopecia areata.

The V and J genes are TRBV5-6 and TRBJ2-1, with D perhaps TRBD1 (5 bases). The germline V gene encodes CDR1 SGHDT and CDR2 YYEEEE. This CDR3 has 13 residues. V lost 1 base and J lost 13, with 15 bases in between. This CDR3 is CASSLKGRVRQFF. The CDR3 nucleotides read TGTGCCAGCAGCTTGAAGGGCAGGGTGCGACAGTTCTTC.

The chain joins TRBV27 to TRBJ2-7; maybe TRBD2 (6 bases). V dropped 5 bases and J dropped 10 bases, with 18 bases sitting between them. The CDR3 extends over 13 amino acids. Germline V gene sequence: CDR1 MNHEY, CDR2 SMNVEV (reference sequence). The CDR3 region is CASSPPGTVSQYF. In nucleotides, the CDR3 is TGTGCCAGCAGTCCCCCAGGGACTGTGAGTCAGTACTTC.

This clone was picked up a small number of times. Here the CDR3 DNA reads TGTGCCAGCAGCTTAGGTGCGGGGGCCTTGAACACCGGGGAGCTGTTTTTT. Translation gives CASSLGAGALNTGELFF. The rearrangement uses TRBV7-3 and TRBJ2-2, with a weak D call TRBD2 (7 bases). The V end lost 2 bases, the J end lost 1 base, and 14 bases lay between the germline ends. Germline lookup yields CDR1 SGHTA and CDR2 FQGTGA. The length of the CDR3 is 17 residues.